The rows below give T cell receptor beta chains drawn from one sample of a study of T cells in localized non-small cell lung cancer. Repertoires were generated with immunoSEQ multiplex PCR, while TCRdb's copy carries only in-frame clones and drops some. The repertoire holds about 33,000 clones, with 80% as singletons. This material consisted of peripheral blood, taken before any cancer treatment. Receptors originate from a male donor at least 60 years old with stage III squamous cell lung carcinoma. Both conserved end residues are part of each CDR3.

V	CDR3
TRBV2	CAGGRILRTDTQYF
TRBV7-2	CASSLRLTGPGNQPQHF
TRBV28	CASLKANSGNTIYF
TRBV6-5	CASSYYRGLNTEAFF
TRBV7-6	CASSPPQTGVKDTQYF
TRBV7-7	CASSLAQGRATEAFF
TRBV5-1	CASSFLGREQYF
TRBV25-1	CASSREGVTQYNSPLHF
TRBV5-8	CASRAGVGAEAFF
TRBV28	CASSLPGGTFYEQYF
TRBV15	CATSRSGNLYEQYF
TRBV6-6	CASSYTSGTATYTF
TRBV28	CASIRQGVNYGYTF
TRBV5-1	CASSFWTSGSTDTQYF